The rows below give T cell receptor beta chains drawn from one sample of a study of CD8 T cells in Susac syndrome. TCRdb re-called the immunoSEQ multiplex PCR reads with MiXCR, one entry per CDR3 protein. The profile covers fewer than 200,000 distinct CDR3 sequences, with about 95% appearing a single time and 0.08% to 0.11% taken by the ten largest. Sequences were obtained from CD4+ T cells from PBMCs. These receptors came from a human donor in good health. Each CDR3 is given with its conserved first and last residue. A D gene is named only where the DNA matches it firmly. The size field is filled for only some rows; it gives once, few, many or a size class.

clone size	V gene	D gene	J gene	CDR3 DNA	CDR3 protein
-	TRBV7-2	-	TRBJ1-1	TGTGCCAGCAGCTTAGACCCGAAGACTGAAGCTTTCTTT	CASSLDPKTEAFF
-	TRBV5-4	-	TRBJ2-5	TGTGCCAGCAGCTTGTCATCCGGGGCGCAGCGGGAGACCCAGTACTTC	CASSLSSGAQRETQYF
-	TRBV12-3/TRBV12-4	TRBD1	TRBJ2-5	TGTGCCAGCAGTGTGGGACAGGGACAGGAGACCCAGTACTTC	CASSVGQGQETQYF
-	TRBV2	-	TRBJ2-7	TGTGCCAGTGAGATCCGTACTTACGAGCAGTACTTC	CASEIRTYEQYF
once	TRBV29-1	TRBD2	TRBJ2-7	TGCAGCGTAGGTTGGGGGCTTCTAGCGGGACAAGAGCAGTACTTC	CSVGWGLLAGQEQYF
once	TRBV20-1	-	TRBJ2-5	TGCAGTGCTAGAGAGCTGCGCTCCCAAGAGACCCAGTACTTC	CSARELRSQETQYF
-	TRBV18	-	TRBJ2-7	TGTGCCAGCTCACCGTTAGCCACCTTATCCTACGAGCAGTACTTC	CASSPLATLSYEQYF
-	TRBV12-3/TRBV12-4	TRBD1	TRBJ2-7	TGTGCCAGCAGGATTCGGGACAGTGGGAACGAGCAGTACTTC	CASRIRDSGNEQYF
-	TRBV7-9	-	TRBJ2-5	TGTGCCAGCAGCCCCCTCGTCGGGGGCCAAGAGACCCAGTACTTC	CASSPLVGGQETQYF
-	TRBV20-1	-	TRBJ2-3	TGCAGTGCGCTCGATATCTTTACATCTAGCACAGATACGCAGTATTTT	CSALDIFTSSTDTQYF
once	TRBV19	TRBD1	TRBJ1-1	TGTGCCAGTAGTATTACCGGGACAGGGAGAACTGAAGCTTTCTTT	CASSITGTGRTEAFF
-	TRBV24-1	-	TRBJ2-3	TGTGCCACCAGTGATACGACAGACCCAGGCCCCACAGATACGCAGTATTTT	CATSDTTDPGPTDTQYF
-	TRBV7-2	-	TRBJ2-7	TGTGCCAGCAGCTTAGCGTCGAGGTCCTACGAGCAGTACTTC	CASSLASRSYEQYF
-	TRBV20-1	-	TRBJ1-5	TGCAGTGCTAGAGATTCAAGGGGCCAACAGCCCCAGCATTTT	CSARDSRGQQPQHF
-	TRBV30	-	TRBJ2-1	TGTGCCTGCGTCCCCTACAATGAGCAGTTCTTC	CACVPYNEQFF
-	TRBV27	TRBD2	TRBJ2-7	TGTGCCAGCAGTTCAACCCTCGGCGGGAGGGTAGTCTACGAGCAGTACTTC	CASSSTLGGRVVYEQYF
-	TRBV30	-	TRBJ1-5	TGTGCCTGGAGTGTACTGACAAATCAGCCCCAGCATTTT	CAWSVLTNQPQHF
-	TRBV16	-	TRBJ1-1	TGTGCCAGCAGCCAAAAGAGTCGTATGAACACTGAAGCTTTCTTT	CASSQKSRMNTEAFF
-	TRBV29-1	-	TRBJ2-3	TGCAGCGTCCACCTAGCGAGGCCTAGCACAGATACGCAGTATTTT	CSVHLARPSTDTQYF
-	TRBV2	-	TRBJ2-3	TGTGCCAGCAGTCCCGACAGGGAGGCCACAGATACGCAGTATTTT	CASSPDREATDTQYF
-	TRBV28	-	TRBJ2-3	TGTGCCAGCAGTAGTCAGGGTCTACGAGATACGCAGTATTTT	CASSSQGLRDTQYF
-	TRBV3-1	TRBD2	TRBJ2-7	TGTGCCAGCAGCCCGCGCATGAGGGAGGGTACCGAGCAGTACTTC	CASSPRMREGTEQYF
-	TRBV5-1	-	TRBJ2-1	TGCGCCAGCAGCTTGATGAGAGGCGGCTCCTACAATGAGCAGTTCTTC	CASSLMRGGSYNEQFF
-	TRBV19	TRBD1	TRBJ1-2	TGTGCCAGTAGTTTCCAGACAGGGAACTATGGCTACACCTTC	CASSFQTGNYGYTF
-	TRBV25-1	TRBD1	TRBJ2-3	TGTGCCAGCAGTGAACTCAGGACAGGGGGTTCAGATACGCAGTATTTT	CASSELRTGGSDTQYF
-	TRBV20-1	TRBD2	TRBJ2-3	TGCAGTGCGACGAAACTGAGCGGGAGTAGAGATACGCAGTATTTT	CSATKLSGSRDTQYF
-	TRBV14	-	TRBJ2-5	TGTGCCAGCAGCCAAGCCAGGTTCGGGGAGACCCAGTACTTC	CASSQARFGETQYF
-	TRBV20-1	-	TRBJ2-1	TGCAGTGCCCAGAGATACAATGAGCAGTTCTTC	CSAQRYNEQFF
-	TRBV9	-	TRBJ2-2	TGTGCCAGCAGCGGGAACAGGGTCGAAGGGAGCGGGGAGCTGTTTTTT	CASSGNRVEGSGELFF
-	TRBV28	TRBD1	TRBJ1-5	TGTGCCAGCAGATATCCGGGACAGCCCAATCAGCCCCAGCATTTT	CASRYPGQPNQPQHF
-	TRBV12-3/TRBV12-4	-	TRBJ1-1	TGTGCCAGCAGTCAGGGAGGTACTGAAGCTTTCTTT	CASSQGGTEAFF
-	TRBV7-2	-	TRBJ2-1	TGTGCCAGCAGCTTAGCGGCCCGAGATGAGCAGTTCTTC	CASSLAARDEQFF
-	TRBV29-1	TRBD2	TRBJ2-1	TGCAGCGTGAGGGCTAGCGGGAGAGATGAGCAGTTCTTC	CSVRASGRDEQFF
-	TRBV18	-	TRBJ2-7	TGTGCCAGCTCACCAAACGGGTACGAGCAGTACTTC	CASSPNGYEQYF
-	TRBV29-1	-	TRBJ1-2	TGCAGCGTTGGGACGGAGCTGCGAGGCTACACCTTC	CSVGTELRGYTF
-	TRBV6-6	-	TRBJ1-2	TGTGCCAGCACCCACCGGGGAGGGAACATCTATGGCTACACCTTC	CASTHRGGNIYGYTF
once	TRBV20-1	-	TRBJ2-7	TGCAGTGCTAGTACCCTCCTTAGCGAGTCCGCCCCGCAGTACTTC	CSASTLLSESAPQYF
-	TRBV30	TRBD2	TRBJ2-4	TGTGCCTGGAGTGACGGGAGGACCAAAAACATTCAGTACTTC	CAWSDGRTKNIQYF
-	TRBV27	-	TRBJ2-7	TGTGCCAGCAGTTTACGGAGCCCCTACGAGCAGTACTTC	CASSLRSPYEQYF
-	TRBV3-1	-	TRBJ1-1	TGTGCCAGCATTCGTGGGGGAGTCACTGAAGCTTTCTTT	CASIRGGVTEAFF
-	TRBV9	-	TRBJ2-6	TGTGCCAGCAGCGTAGTCTGGGCCCCTGGGGCCAACGTCCTGACTTTC	CASSVVWAPGANVLTF
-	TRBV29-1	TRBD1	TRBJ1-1	TGCAGCGTTGGTCCGGGACAGGGGAACACTGAAGCTTTCTTT	CSVGPGQGNTEAFF
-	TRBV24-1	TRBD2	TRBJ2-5	TGTGCCACCAGTGATTTGGGACTAGCGGGAGTAGAGACCCAGTACTTC	CATSDLGLAGVETQYF
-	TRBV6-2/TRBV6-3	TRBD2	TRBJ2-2	TGTGCCAGCGGACTAGCGGCCAACACCGGGGAGCTGTTTTTT	CASGLAANTGELFF
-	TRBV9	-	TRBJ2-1	TGTGCCAGCAGCACCCGGACAGCCTACAATGAGCAGTTCTTC	CASSTRTAYNEQFF
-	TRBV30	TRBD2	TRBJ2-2	TGTGCCTGGAGTGGGCGGGAGTGGATCGGGGAGCTGTTTTTT	CAWSGREWIGELFF
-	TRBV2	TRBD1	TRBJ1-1	TGTGCCAGGCGAAGGACAGGGAACACTGAAGCTTTCTTT	CARRRTGNTEAFF
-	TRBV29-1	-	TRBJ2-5	TGCAGCGTTGTTTGGCAAGAGACCCAGTACTTC	CSVVWQETQYF
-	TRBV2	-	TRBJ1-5	TGTGCCAGCAGGACCCGGGCCGTTGGAGTGGGACAGCCCCAGCATTTT	CASRTRAVGVGQPQHF
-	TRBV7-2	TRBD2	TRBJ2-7	TGTGCCAGCAGCTGGGGCCACGGGAGGGAAGACGAGCAGTACTTC	CASSWGHGREDEQYF
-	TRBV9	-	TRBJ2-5	TGTGCCAGCAGCTTACTAGGGGCGACCGAAGAGACCCAGTACTTC	CASSLLGATEETQYF
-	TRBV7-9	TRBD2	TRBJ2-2	TGTGCCAGCAGCTTCGGACTAGCGAGCACCGGGGAGCTGTTTTTT	CASSFGLASTGELFF
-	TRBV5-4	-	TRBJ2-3	TGTGCCAGCAGCCAAAAAGGAATGCGGGACACCACAGATACGCAGTATTTT	CASSQKGMRDTTDTQYF
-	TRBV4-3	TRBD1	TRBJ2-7	TGCGCCAGCAGCCAAAACAGGGGCTCGTCCTACGAGCAGTACTTC	CASSQNRGSSYEQYF